Below are 24 T cell receptor beta chains sequenced from a single sample in a study of somatic mutations in cytotoxic T cells in rheumatoid arthritis. Sequencing used immunoSEQ multiplex PCR; TCRdb keeps in-frame clones, though not all of them. The data contain under 15,000 clones, roughly three quarters of them singletons. Sequencing used CD8+ T cells sorted from blood. The receptors derive from a man aged 45 to 65 in good health.

V is TRBV27 and J is TRBJ2-1; a weak D match, TRBD2 (5 bases). V dropped 2 bases and J dropped 3 bases, with 8 bases sitting between them. The germline V gene has CDR1 MNHEY and CDR2 SMNVEV (reference sequence). This CDR3 contains 14 residues. This CDR3 reads CASSLNGDYNEQFF. CDR3 coding DNA: TGTGCCAGCAGTTTAAACGGGGACTACAATGAGCAGTTCTTC.

V and J are TRBV7-8 and TRBJ2-1, with 7 nucleotides matching TRBD2. With V trimmed by 5 bases and J by 3 bases, 13 bases remained unmatched. Germline CDR1 reads SGHVS; CDR2 reads FQNEAQ. CDR3 size: 17 residues. CDR3 DNA sequence: TGTGCCAGCAGCCCGGGGGGACGGGAGGACTACTACAATGAGCAGTTCTTC. This encodes CASSPGGREDYYNEQFF.

The chain joins TRBV9 to TRBJ2-1; D unclear. Trimming pared 2 bases from V and 7 bases from J, leaving 7 bases between. Germline V gene data show CDR1 as SGDLS and CDR2 as YYNGEE. This CDR3 has 12 amino acids. The CDR3 DNA reads as TGTGCCAGCAGCGTCAACTCGAATGAGCAGTTCTTC. It translates to CASSVNSNEQFF.

V is TRBV4-1 and J is TRBJ2-1, with no clear D. Trimming took 3 bases from V and 7 from J, leaving 10 bases between them. Germline CDR1 is MGHRA and CDR2 is YSYEKL. CDR3 length: 13 amino acids. CDR3 coding DNA: TGCGCCAGCAGCCACCCGGCGAGGAATGAGCAGTTCTTC. Protein sequence: CASSHPARNEQFF.

V is TRBV2 and J is TRBJ2-7, with 11 bases fitting TRBD2. Trimming at V came to 10 bases and at J to 3 bases, leaving 5 bases not matched to a gene. The CDR3 runs 13 residues. Germline V lookup: CDR1 SNHLY, CDR2 FYNNEI. CDR3 residues: CAIGTSGLYEQYF. The CDR3 DNA sequence: TGTGCCATCGGGACTAGCGGACTCTACGAGCAGTACTTC.

The CDR3 DNA sequence: TGTGCCAGCAGCCCAACCTATAGTCTCTACGAGCAGTACGTC. Its translation is CASSPTYSLYEQYV. V usage is TRBV5-5 and J usage is TRBJ2-7; D call uncertain. Trimming took off 4 bases at V and 3 bases at J, with 14 bases between the two ends. The CDR3 extends over 14 amino acids. Germline CDR1 SGHKS, CDR2 YYEKEE (reference sequence).

The chain employs TRBV10-1 and TRBJ2-7; D is possibly TRBD1 or TRBD2 (5 bases each). V lost 2 bases and J lost 0, with 17 bases in between. CDR1 WNHNN and CDR2 SYGVQD come from the germline V gene (reference sequence). The CDR3 has 17 amino acids. The CDR3 loop reads CASSEPPWDRPSYEQYF. CDR3 sequence (DNA): TGCGCCAGCAGTGAGCCACCCTGGGACCGACCCTCCTACGAGCAGTACTTC.

The chain recombines TRBV5-6 with TRBJ2-5, with a weak D call TRBD2 (5 bases). The tail of the sequence fits TRBJ2-7 better, so the J call may be wrong. The CDR3 runs 13 residues. Germline values: CDR1 SGHDT, CDR2 YYEEEE. CDR3 residues: CASSPPTGYEQYF. The DNA for the CDR3 is TGTGCCAGCAGCCCGCCGACGGGGTACGAGCAGTACTTC.

The chain couples TRBV10-1 to TRBJ2-7; D is perhaps TRBD1 (5 bases). Germline CDR1 WNHNN, CDR2 SYGVQD (reference sequence). Trimming pared 11 bases from V and 2 bases from J, leaving 22 bases between. The CDR3 extends over 15 amino acids. The chain's CDR3 is CAEARWAGSPYEQYF. The CDR3 nucleotides read TGCGCCGAAGCACGGTGGGCAGGGTCCCCCTACGAGCAGTACTTC.

V is TRBV11-1 and J is TRBJ2-1; D is perhaps TRBD2 (7 bases). The CDR3 runs 17 residues. Trimming pared 4 bases from V and 1 base from J, leaving 17 bases between. Germline CDR1 SGHAT, CDR2 FQDESV (reference sequence). As DNA, the CDR3 is TGTGCCAGCAGCTGGGAGGGGGGCCCTACATCCTACAATGAGCAGTTCTTC. Its protein product is CASSWEGGPTSYNEQFF.

The chain combines TRBV27 with TRBJ1-2; D is undetermined. Per germline, CDR1 MNHEY and CDR2 SMNVEV (reference sequence). Trimming shortened V by 6 bases and J by 2 bases, and 13 bases separated the two germline ends. The CDR3 consists of 14 residues. This CDR3 reads CASSKGTENYGYTF. As DNA, the CDR3 is TGTGCCAGCAGCAAGGGTACAGAGAACTATGGCTACACCTTC.

The chain is built from TRBV29-1 and TRBJ1-2; possible D gene TRBD1, 5 bases. V dropped 7 bases and J dropped 3 bases, with 9 bases sitting between them. CDR1 and CDR2 (germline): SQVTM, ANQGSEA. There are 11 residues in the CDR3. CDR3 loop: CSAREDYGYTF. DNA for the CDR3: TGCAGCGCCAGGGAGGACTATGGCTACACCTTC. Complete variable domain (other parts from reference TRBV29-1 and TRBJ1-2): SAVISQKPSRDICQRGTSLTIQCQVDSQVTMMFWYRQQPGQSLTLIATANQGSEATYESGFVIDKFPISRPNLTFSTLTVSNMSPEDSSIYLCSAREDYGYTFGSGTRLTVV.

The rearrangement joins TRBV5-6 to TRBJ2-7, with a tentative D call TRBD1 (5 bases). The CDR3 extends over 16 amino acids. Germline CDR1 SGHDT, CDR2 YYEEEE. V shed 3 bases and J shed 9 bases, with 25 bases lying between them. The CDR3, as DNA: TGTGCCAGCAGCTCCAAAACAGGACCCCTTTTATTACGGCAGTACGTC. Its protein is CASSSKTGPLLLRQYV.

The gene calls are TRBV6-6 and TRBJ2-2; TRBD2 is a possible D gene (5 bases). V was pared by 7 bases and J by 0 bases, with 15 bases between. The CDR3 is made up of 16 amino acids. Germline loops: CDR1 MNHNY, CDR2 SVGAGI (reference sequence). CDR3 nucleotides: TGTGCCAGCACACGGATACTAGTGTCGAACACCGGGGAGCTGTTTTTT. This translates into CASTRILVSNTGELFF.

This chain links TRBV6-1 with TRBJ2-7, with a weak D call TRBD2 (5 bases). The CDR3 consists of 14 residues. Trimming shortened V by 2 bases and J by 3 bases, and 11 bases separated the two germline ends. Germline CDR1 reads MNHNS; CDR2 reads SASEGT. Written as DNA, the CDR3 is TGTGCCAGCAGTGAATTCGGGGAGTACTACGAGCAGTACGTC. Protein sequence: CASSEFGEYYEQYV.

V is TRBV7-2 and J is TRBJ1-1; no clear D gene. The CDR3 consists of 15 residues. Trimming stripped 1 base from V and 3 bases from J, with 12 bases between. CDR1 is SGHTA, CDR2 FQGNSA, per germline. CDR3 loop: CASSLGPTTYTEAFF. CDR3 nucleotide sequence: TGTGCCAGCAGCTTAGGACCAACCACGTACACTGAAGCTTTCTTT.

V gene TRBV9 combines with J gene TRBJ2-1; D remains unclear. Germline loops: CDR1 SGDLS, CDR2 YYNGEE. This CDR3 has 12 amino acids. V shed 6 bases and J shed 7 bases, with 11 bases lying between them. CDR3 nucleotide sequence: TGTGCCAGCAATGGGGATCGAAATGAGCAGTTCTTC. It translates to CASNGDRNEQFF.

The genes are TRBV11-2 and TRBJ1-2, with 11 positions matching TRBD1. Germline V gene data show CDR1 as SGHAT and CDR2 as FQNNGV. The CDR3 has 15 residues. The ends lost 4 bases at V and 4 bases at J; junction bases unmatched: 5. The CDR3 protein is CASSYRTGGPYGYTF. As DNA, the CDR3 is TGTGCCAGCAGCTACCGGACAGGGGGCCCCTATGGCTACACCTTC. Supplemented by reference TRBV11-2 and TRBJ1-2, the full variable domain reads EAGVAQSPRYKIIEKRQSVAFWCNPISGHATLYWYQQILGQGPKLLIQFQNNGVVDDSQLPKDRFSAERLKGVDSTLKIQPAKLEDSAVYLCASSYRTGGPYGYTFGSGTRLTVV.

V gene TRBV5-6 combines with J gene TRBJ2-7; D ambiguous. V dropped 4 bases and J dropped 4 bases, with 15 bases sitting between them. CDR1 is SGHDT, CDR2 YYEEEE, per germline. This CDR3 has 14 amino acids. The CDR3 coding sequence is TGTGCCAGCAGCCTCCTAGTCTCTCTTTACGAGCAGTACGTC. It codes for CASSLLVSLYEQYV.

V gene TRBV11-2 combines with J gene TRBJ1-5; tentatively, D is TRBD1 (5 bases). V dropped 5 bases and J dropped 5 bases, with 10 bases sitting between them. The CDR3 is 13 amino acids. Per germline, CDR1 SGHAT and CDR2 FQNNGV. This CDR3 reads CASSLGPDQPQHF. The CDR3 bases are TGTGCCAGCAGCCTGGGACCGGATCAGCCCCAGCATTTT.

The table lists this clone with a few counts. The chain couples TRBV28 to TRBJ1-6, with TRBD1 identical over 10 bases. V was clipped by 5 bases and J by 12 bases; unmatched bases: 10. Germline values: CDR1 MDHEN, CDR2 SYDVKM. The CDR3 covers 15 residues. The CDR3 reads CASSEGQGFRLPLHF. CDR3 sequence (DNA): TGTGCCAGCAGTGAGGGACAGGGGTTTAGGTTACCCCTCCACTTT.

In its sample, this clone was seen a few times. The genes are TRBV27 and TRBJ2-7, with 9 bases aligning to TRBD1. Germline loops: CDR1 MNHEY, CDR2 SMNVEV (reference sequence). The CDR3 contains 15 residues. Trimming at V came to 6 bases and at J to 2 bases, leaving 8 bases not matched to a gene. CDR3: CASRQTGGIPYEQYV. The CDR3 DNA follows: TGTGCCAGCAGACAGACAGGGGGGATCCCCTACGAGCAGTACGTC.

The genes are TRBV4-2 and TRBJ2-5, with 12 bases that match TRBD2. The CDR3 length is 19 residues. CDR1 and CDR2 (germline): LGHNA, YNFKEQ. V dropped 1 base and J dropped 5; count of bases not matched to a gene: 14. CDR3 in amino acids: CASSQGLGASGRVAETQYF. In DNA, the CDR3 is TGTGCCAGCAGCCAAGGTTTGGGGGCTAGCGGGAGGGTAGCCGAGACCCAGTACTTC.

The chain links TRBV7-9 to TRBJ2-3; either TRBD1 or TRBD2 may supply D (6 bases each). V shed 0 bases and J shed 1 base, with 11 bases lying between them. The CDR3 runs 16 residues. Per the germline V gene, CDR1 is SEHNR and CDR2 is FQNEAQ (reference sequence). DNA for the CDR3: TGTGCCAGCAGCTTAGCGACAGGAGGGGGCACAGATACGCAGTATTTT. Translation gives CASSLATGGGTDTQYF.